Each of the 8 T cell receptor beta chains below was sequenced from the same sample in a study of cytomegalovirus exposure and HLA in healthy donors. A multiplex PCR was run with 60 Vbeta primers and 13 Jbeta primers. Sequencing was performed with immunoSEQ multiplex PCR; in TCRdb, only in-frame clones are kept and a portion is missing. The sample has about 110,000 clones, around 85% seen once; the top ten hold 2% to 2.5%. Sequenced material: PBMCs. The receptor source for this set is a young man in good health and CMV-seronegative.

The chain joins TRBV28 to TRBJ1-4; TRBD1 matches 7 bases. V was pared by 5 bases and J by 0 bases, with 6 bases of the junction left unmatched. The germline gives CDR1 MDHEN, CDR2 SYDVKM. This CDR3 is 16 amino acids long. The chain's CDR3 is CASSVGQPATNEKLFF. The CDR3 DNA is TGTGCCAGCAGTGTGGGACAGCCCGCAACTAATGAAAAACTGTTTTTT. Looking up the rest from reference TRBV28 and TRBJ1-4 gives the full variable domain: DVKVTQSSRYLVKRTGEKVFLECVQDMDHENMFWYRQDPGLGLRLIYFSYDVKMKEKGDIPEGYSVSREKKERFSLILESASTNQTSMYLCASSVGQPATNEKLFFGSGTQLSVL.

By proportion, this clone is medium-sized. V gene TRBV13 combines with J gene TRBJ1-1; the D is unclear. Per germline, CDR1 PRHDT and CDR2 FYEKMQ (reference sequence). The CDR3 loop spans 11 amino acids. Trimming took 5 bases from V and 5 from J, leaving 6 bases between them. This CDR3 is CASSAETEAFF. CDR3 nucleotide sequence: TGTGCCAGCAGCGCCGAGACTGAAGCTTTCTTT. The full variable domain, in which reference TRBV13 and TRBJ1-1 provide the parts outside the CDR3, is AAGVIQSPRHLIKEKRETATLKCYPIPRHDTVYWYQQGPGQDPQFLISFYEKMQSDKGSIPDRFSAQQFSDYHSELNMSSLELGDSALYFCASSAETEAFFGQGTRLTVV.

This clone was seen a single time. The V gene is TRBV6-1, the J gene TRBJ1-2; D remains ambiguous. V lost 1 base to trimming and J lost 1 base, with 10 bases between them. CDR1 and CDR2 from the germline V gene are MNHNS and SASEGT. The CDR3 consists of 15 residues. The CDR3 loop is CASSEVLGSNYGYTF. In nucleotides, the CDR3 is TGTGCCAGCAGTGAAGTCCTAGGAAGTAACTATGGCTACACCTTC.

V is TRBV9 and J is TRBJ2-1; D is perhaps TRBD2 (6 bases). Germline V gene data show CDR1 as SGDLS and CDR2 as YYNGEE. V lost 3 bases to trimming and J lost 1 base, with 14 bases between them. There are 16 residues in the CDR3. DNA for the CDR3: TGTGCCAGCAGCGGAGGAACGGGAGTATCCTACAATGAGCAGTTCTTC. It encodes CASSGGTGVSYNEQFF.

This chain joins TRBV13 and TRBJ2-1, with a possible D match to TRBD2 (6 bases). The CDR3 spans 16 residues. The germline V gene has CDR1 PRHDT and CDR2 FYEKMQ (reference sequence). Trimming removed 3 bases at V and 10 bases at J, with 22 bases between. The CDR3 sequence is CASSFPSGREPREQFF. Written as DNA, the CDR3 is TGTGCCAGCAGCTTCCCGTCGGGGCGGGAACCTCGGGAGCAGTTCTTC.

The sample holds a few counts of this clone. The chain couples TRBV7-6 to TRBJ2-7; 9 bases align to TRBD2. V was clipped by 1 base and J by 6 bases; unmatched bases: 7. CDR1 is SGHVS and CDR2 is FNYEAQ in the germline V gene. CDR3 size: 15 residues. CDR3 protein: CASSLGLAGTGEQYF. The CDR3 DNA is TGTGCCAGCAGCTTAGGGCTAGCGGGAACGGGCGAGCAGTACTTC.

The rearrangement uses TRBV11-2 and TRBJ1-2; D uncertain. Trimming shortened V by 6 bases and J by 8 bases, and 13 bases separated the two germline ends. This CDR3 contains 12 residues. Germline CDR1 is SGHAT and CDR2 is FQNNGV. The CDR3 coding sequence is TGTGCCAGCAGGGGCCTTTATGGGGGCTACACCTTC. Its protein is CASRGLYGGYTF.

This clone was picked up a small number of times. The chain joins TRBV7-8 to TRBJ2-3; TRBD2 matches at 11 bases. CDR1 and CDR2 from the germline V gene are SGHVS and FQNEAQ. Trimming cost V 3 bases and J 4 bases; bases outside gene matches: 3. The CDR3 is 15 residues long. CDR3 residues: CASSFSGGASDTQYF. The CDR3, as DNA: TGTGCCAGCAGCTTTAGCGGGGGGGCCTCAGATACGCAGTATTTT.